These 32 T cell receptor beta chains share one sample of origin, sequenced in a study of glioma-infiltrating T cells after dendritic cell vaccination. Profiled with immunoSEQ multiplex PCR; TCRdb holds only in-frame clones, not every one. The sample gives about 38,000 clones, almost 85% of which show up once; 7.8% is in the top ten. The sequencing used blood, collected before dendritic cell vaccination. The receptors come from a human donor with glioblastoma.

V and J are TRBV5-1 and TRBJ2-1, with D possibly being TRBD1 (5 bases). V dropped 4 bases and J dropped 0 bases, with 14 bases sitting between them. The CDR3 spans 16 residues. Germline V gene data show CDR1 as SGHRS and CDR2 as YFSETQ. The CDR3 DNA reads TGCGCCAGCAGCAAAGACGGCGACAGCTCCTACAATGAGCAGTTCTTC. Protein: CASSKDGDSSYNEQFF.

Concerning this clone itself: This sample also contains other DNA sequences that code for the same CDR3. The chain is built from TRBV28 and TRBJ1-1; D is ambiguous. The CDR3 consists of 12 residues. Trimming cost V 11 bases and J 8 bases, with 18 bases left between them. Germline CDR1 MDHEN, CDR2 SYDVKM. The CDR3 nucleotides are TGTGCCTCAGCGGAGGTGGGAACCGAAGCTTTCTTT. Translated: CASAEVGTEAFF.

This CDR3 reads CASSYSSTAGNTIYF. DNA of the CDR3: TGTGCCAGCAGTTACTCGTCGACAGCGGGAAACACCATATATTTT. The chain couples TRBV6-5 to TRBJ1-3; maybe TRBD1 (5 bases). Germline CDR1 MNHEY, CDR2 SVGAGI. This CDR3 has 15 amino acids. The V end was cut by 0 bases, the J end by 4 bases, with 10 bases between.

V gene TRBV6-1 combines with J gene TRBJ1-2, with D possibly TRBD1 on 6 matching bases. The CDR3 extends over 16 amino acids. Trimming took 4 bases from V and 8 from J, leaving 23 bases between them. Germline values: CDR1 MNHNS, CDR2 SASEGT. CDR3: CASSAAGATWGGGYTF. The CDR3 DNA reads TGTGCCAGCAGTGCAGCAGGGGCGACCTGGGGTGGAGGCTACACCTTC.

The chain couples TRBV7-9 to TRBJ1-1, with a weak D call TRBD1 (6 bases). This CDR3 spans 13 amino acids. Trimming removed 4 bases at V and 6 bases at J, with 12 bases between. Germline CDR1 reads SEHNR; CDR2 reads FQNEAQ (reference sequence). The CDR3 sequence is CASSSVGQSEAFF. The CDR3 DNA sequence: TGTGCCAGCAGCTCCGTAGGACAGTCTGAAGCTTTCTTT.

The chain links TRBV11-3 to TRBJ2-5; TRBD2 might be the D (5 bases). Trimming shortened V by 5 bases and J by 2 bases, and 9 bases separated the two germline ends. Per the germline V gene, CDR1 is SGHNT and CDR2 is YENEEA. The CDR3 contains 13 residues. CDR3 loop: CASSRGQQETQYF. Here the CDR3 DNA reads TGTGCCAGCAGCCGGGGTCAACAAGAGACCCAGTACTTC.

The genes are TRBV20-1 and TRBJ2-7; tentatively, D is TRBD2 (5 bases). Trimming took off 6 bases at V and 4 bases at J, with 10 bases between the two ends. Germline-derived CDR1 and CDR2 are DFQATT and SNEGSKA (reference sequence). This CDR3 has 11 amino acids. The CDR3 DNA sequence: TGCAGTGCGCGGAGGATATACGAGCAGTACTTC. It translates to CSARRIYEQYF.

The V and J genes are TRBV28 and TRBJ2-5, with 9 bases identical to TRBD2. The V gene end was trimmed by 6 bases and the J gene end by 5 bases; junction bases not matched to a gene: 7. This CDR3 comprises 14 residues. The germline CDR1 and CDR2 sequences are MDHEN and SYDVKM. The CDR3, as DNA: TGTGCCAGCAGATTAGCGGGGGCAAGGGAGACCCAGTACTTC. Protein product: CASRLAGARETQYF. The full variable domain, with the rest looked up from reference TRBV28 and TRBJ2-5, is DVKVTQSSRYLVKRTGEKVFLECVQDMDHENMFWYRQDPGLGLRLIYFSYDVKMKEKGDIPEGYSVSREKKERFSLILESASTNQTSMYLCASRLAGARETQYFGPGTRLLVL.

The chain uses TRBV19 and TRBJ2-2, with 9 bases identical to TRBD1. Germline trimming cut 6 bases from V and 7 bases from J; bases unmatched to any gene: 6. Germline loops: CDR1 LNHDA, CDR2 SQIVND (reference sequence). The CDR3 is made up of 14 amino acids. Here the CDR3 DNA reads TGTGCCAGTAGAGTGGGGACAGGGTACGGGGAGCTGTTTTTT. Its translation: CASRVGTGYGELFF.

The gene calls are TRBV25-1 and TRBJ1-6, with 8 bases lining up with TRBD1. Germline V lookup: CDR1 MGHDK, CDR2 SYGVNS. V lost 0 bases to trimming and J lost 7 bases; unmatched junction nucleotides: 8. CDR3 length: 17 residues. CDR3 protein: CASSEYKVTGANSPLHF. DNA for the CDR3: TGTGCCAGCAGTGAATATAAGGTGACAGGGGCAAATTCACCCCTCCACTTT.

CDR3 sequence (DNA): TGTGCCAGTAGTATAATCGGGACTAGCGGGAAATCCTACGAGCAGTACTTC. Its translation: CASSIIGTSGKSYEQYF. The chain joins TRBV19 to TRBJ2-7; 13 bases align to TRBD2. The germline gives CDR1 LNHDA, CDR2 SQIVND (reference sequence). The ends lost 2 bases at V and 1 base at J; junction bases unmatched: 5. This CDR3 has 17 residues.

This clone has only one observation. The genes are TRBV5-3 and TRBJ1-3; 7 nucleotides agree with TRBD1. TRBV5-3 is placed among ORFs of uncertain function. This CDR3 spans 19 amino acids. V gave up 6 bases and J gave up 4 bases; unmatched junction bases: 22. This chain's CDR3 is CARIPPTPIDRVYGNTIYF. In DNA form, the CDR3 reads TGTGCCAGAATCCCTCCGACCCCGATAGACAGGGTGTACGGAAACACCATATATTTT.

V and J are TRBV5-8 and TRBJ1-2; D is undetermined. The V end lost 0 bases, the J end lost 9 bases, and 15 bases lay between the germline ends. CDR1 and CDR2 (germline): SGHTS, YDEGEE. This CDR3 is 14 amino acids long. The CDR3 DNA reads TGTGCCAGCAGCTTGGCGGCGGGCGCGAGAAGCTACACCTTC. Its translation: CASSLAAGARSYTF.

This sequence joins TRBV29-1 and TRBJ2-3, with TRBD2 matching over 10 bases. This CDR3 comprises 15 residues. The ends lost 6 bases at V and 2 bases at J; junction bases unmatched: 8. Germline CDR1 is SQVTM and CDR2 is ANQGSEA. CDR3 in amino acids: CSVGGLAAPTDTQYF. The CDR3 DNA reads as TGCAGCGTGGGAGGACTAGCGGCCCCCACAGATACGCAGTATTTT.

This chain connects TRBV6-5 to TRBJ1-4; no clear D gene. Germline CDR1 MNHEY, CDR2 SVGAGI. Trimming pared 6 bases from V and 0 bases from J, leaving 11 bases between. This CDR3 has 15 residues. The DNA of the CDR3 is TGTGCCAGCAGGCCAAGACAAGCAACTAATGAAAAACTGTTTTTT. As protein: CASRPRQATNEKLFF.

CDR3 loop: CASSLAGGSGNTIYF. CDR3 bases: TGCGCCAGCAGCTTGGCCGGGGGTTCTGGAAACACCATATATTTT. The chain recombines TRBV5-1 with TRBJ1-3; weak D call: TRBD1 (5 bases). This CDR3 has 15 amino acids. The V and J ends lost 0 bases and 1 base respectively, with 8 bases between them. CDR1 and CDR2 from the germline V gene are SGHRS and YFSETQ.

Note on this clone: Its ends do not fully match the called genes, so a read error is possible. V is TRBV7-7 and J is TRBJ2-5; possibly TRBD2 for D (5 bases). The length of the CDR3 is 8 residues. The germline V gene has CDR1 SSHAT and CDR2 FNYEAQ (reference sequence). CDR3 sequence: CASSPGNF. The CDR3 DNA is TGTGCTAGCAGCCCCGGGAACTTC.

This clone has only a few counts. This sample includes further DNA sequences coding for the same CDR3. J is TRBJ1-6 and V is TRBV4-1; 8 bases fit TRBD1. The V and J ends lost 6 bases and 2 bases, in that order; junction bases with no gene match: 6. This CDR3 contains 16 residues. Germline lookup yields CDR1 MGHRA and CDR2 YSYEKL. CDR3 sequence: CASRTQGDAYNSPLHF. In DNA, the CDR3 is TGCGCCAGCAGGACACAGGGGGATGCCTATAATTCACCCCTCCACTTT.

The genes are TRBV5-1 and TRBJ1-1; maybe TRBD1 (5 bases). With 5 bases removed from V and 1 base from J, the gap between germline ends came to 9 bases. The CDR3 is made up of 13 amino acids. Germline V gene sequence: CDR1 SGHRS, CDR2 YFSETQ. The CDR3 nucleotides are TGCGCCAGCAGGTACCAGGGGAACACTGAAGCTTTCTTT. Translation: CASRYQGNTEAFF.

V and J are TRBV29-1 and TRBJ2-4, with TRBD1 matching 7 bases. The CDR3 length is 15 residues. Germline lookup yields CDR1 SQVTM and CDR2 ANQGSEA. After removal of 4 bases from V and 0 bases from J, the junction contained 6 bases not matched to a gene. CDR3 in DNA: TGCAGCGTTGCAGGGGGTGGACTAGCCAAAAACATTCAGTACTTC. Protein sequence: CSVAGGGLAKNIQYF. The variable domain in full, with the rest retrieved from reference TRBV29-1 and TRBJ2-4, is SAVISQKPSRDICQRGTSLTIQCQVDSQVTMMFWYRQQPGQSLTLIATANQGSEATYESGFVIDKFPISRPNLTFSTLTVSNMSPEDSSIYLCSVAGGGLAKNIQYFGAGTRLSVL.

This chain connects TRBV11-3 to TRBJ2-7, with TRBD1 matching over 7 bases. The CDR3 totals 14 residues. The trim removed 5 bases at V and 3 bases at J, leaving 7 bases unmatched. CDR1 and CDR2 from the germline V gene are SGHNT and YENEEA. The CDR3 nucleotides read TGTGCCAGCAGCGCGAGACAGGGAATCTACGAGCAGTACTTC. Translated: CASSARQGIYEQYF.

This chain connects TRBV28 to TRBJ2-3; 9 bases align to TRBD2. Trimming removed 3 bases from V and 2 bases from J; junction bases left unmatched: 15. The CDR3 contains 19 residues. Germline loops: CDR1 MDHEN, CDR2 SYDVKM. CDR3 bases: TGTGCCAGCAGTTTCCCGCCGGGCGGGGGGGCTGGGAACACAGATACGCAGTATTTT. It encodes CASSFPPGGGAGNTDTQYF.

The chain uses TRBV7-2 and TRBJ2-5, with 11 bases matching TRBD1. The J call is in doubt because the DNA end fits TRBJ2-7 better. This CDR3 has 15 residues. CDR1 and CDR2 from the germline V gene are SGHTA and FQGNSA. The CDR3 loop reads CASSLGTGGPYEQYF. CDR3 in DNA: TGTGCCAGCAGCTTAGGGACAGGGGGCCCTTACGAGCAGTACTTC.

The CDR3 DNA is TGCGCCAGCAGCCAAGGGGCAGGGGACACCGGGGAGCTGTTTTTT. Protein product: CASSQGAGDTGELFF. The chain employs TRBV4-3 and TRBJ2-2; weak D call: TRBD1 (6 bases). CDR1 is LGHNA, CDR2 YSLEER, per germline. V gave up 1 base and J gave up 3 bases, with 9 bases separating them. This CDR3 comprises 15 residues.

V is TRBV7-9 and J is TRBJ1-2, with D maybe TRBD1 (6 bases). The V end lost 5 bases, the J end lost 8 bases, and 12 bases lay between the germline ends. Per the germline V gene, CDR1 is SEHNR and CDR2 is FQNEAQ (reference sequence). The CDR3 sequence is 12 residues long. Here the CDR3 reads CASSPGGRGYTF. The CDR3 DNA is TGTGCCAGCAGCCCGGGGGGGCGGGGCTACACCTTC.

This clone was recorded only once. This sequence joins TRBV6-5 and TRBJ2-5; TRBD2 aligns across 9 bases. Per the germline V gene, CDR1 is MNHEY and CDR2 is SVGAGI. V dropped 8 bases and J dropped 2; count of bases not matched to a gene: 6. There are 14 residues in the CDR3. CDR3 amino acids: CASGSAGGQETQYF. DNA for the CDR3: TGTGCCAGCGGGTCAGCGGGGGGTCAAGAGACCCAGTACTTC.

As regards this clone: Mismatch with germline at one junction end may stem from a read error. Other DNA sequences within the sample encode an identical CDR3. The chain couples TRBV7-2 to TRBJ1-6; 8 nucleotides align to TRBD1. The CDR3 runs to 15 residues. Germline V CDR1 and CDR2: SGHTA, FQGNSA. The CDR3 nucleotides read TGTGCCAGCAGTTTAGGTCAGGGGGCGAGGTCACCCCTCCACTTT. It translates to CASSLGQGARSPLHF. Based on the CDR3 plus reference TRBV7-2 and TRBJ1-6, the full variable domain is GAGVSQSPSNKVTEKGKDVELRCDPISGHTALYWYRQSLGQGLEFLIYFQGNSAPDKSGLPSDRFSAERTGGSVSTLTIQRTQQEDSAVYLCASSLGQGARSPLHFGNGTRLTVT.

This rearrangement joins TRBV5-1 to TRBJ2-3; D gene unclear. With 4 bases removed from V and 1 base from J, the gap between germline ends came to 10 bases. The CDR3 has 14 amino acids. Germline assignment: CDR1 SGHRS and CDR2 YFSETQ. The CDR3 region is CASSPVRGTDTQYF. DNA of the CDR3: TGCGCCAGCAGCCCGGTCCGGGGCACAGATACGCAGTATTTT. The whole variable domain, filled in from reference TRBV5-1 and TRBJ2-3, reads KAGVTQTPRYLIKTRGQQVTLSCSPISGHRSVSWYQQTPGQGLQFLFEYFSETQRNKGNFPGRFSGRQFSNSRSEMNVSTLELGDSALYLCASSPVRGTDTQYFGPGTRLTVL.

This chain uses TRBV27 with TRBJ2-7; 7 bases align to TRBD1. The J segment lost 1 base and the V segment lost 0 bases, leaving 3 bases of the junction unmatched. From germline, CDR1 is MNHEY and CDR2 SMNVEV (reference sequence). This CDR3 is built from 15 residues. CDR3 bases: TGTGCCAGCAGTTTATCGACAGGGAAATCCTACGAGCAGTACTTC. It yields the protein CASSLSTGKSYEQYF.

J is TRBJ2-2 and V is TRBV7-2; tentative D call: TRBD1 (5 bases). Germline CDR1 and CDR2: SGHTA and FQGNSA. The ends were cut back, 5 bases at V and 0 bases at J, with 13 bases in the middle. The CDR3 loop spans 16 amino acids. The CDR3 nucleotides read TGTGCCAGCAGCCAAAGGGGAATCGCGAACACCGGGGAGCTGTTTTTT. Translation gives CASSQRGIANTGELFF. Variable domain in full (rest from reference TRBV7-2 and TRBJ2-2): GAGVSQSPSNKVTEKGKDVELRCDPISGHTALYWYRQSLGQGLEFLIYFQGNSAPDKSGLPSDRFSAERTGGSVSTLTIQRTQQEDSAVYLCASSQRGIANTGELFFGEGSRLTVL.

CDR3 sequence: CASSPRTAPNQPQHF. As DNA, the CDR3 is TGTGCCAGCAGCCCCCGGACAGCCCCAAATCAGCCCCAGCATTTT. The chain combines TRBV7-6 with TRBJ1-5, with a weak D call TRBD1 (6 bases). Trimming pared 5 bases from V and 4 bases from J, leaving 15 bases between. CDR1 is SGHVS, CDR2 FNYEAQ, per germline. The CDR3 covers 15 residues.

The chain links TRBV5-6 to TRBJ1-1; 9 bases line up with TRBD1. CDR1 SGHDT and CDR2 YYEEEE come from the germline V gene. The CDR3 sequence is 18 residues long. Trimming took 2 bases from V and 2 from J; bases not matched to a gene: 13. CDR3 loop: CASSLSLLRQGVNTEAFF. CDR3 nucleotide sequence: TGTGCCAGCAGCTTATCTCTTCTGAGACAGGGGGTTAACACTGAAGCTTTCTTT.